Only one count was recorded for the clone carrying this T cell receptor (beta chain). What it binds is not known. This entry is derived from a study of breast tumors, draining lymph nodes, adjacent tissues. Study-wide points: Data only fit, rather than demonstrated, lymph node origin of most tumor T cells. Tumor and nontumor repertoires were significantly more similar in luminal-like than in basal-like breast cancer. Most tumor T cells seemingly derive from lymph node, then expand in tumor.

V was pared by 2 bases and J by 7 bases, with 20 bases of the junction left unmatched. Germline V CDR1 and CDR2: SGHAT, FQNNGV. The CDR3 totals 19 residues. TCRdb analysed the multiplex PCR reads with MiXCR anew, one entry per CDR3 protein. The sample consists of fewer than 140,000 distinct CDR3 sequences, about 29% of them appearing once. Breast cancer patients provided tissue from their axillary draining lymph nodes. The chain is built from TRBV11-2 and TRBJ2-1; TRBD2 agrees at 7 bases. Sequenced sample: axillary lymph node tissue. This sequence originates from a female donor with breast cancer. Some clones in this sample may be carry-over from other donors' samples. The CDR3 coding sequence is TGTGCCAGCAGCTTAAGGGAAGGGGTCGGGGGAGGGTTAAGTAATGAGCAGTTCTTC. Its translation is CASSLREGVGGGLSNEQFF.